The present T cell receptor beta chain was sequenced within a study of T cell changes during pregnancy in multiple sclerosis. Germline V gives CDR1 SGDLS, CDR2 YYNGEE. The V end was cut by 4 bases, the J end by 4 bases, with 11 bases between. The CDR3 contains 13 residues. Measured with immunoSEQ multiplex PCR; TCRdb has only the in-frame clones, and not every one. Of almost 20,000 clones in the sample, 86% are singletons; the top ten hold more than 5%. The source of this sequence is a female donor in good health, enrolled as a control in a pregnancy study. The sequencing here drew on CD8+ T cells from peripheral blood mononuclear cells, taken in the third trimester of pregnancy. The chain uses TRBV9 and TRBJ1-2; D is perhaps TRBD1 (5 bases). CDR3 nucleotides: TGTGCCAGCAGCCAAGGGGTTCCCTATGGCTACACCTTC. Translated, it gives CASSQGVPYGYTF. The whole variable domain, filled in from reference TRBV9 and TRBJ1-2, reads DSGVTQTPKHLITATGQRVTLRCSPRSGDLSVYWYQQSLDQGLQFLIQYYNGEERAKGNILERFSAQQFPDLHSELNLSSLELGDSALYFCASSQGVPYGYTFGSGTRLTVV.